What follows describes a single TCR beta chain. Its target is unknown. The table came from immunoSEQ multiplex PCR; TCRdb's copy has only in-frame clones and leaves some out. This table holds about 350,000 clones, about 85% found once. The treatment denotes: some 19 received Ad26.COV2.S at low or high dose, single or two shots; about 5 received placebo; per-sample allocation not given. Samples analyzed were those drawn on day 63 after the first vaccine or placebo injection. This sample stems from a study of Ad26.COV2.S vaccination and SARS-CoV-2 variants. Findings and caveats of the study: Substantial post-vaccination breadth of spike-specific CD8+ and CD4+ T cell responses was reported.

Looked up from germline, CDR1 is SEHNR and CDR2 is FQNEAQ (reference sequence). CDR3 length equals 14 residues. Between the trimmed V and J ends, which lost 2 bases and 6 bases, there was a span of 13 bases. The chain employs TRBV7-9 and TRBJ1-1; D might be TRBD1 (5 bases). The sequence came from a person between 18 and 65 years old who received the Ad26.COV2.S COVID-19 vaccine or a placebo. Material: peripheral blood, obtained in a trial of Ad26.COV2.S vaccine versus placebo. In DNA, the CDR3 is TGTGCCAGCAGCTTAATTTTAGGGGAAGCTGAAGCTTTCTTT. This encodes CASSLILGEAEAFF. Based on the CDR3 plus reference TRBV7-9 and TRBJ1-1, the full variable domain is DTGVSQNPRHKITKRGQNVTFRCDPISEHNRLYWYRQTLGQGPEFLTYFQNEAQLEKSRLLSDRFSAERPKGSFSTLEIQRTEQGDSAMYLCASSLILGEAEAFFGQGTRLTVV.